Listed below are T cell receptor beta chains from one sample, sequenced in a study of shared clonotypes between healthy human individuals. This table comes from immunoSEQ multiplex PCR, and its TCRdb copy is limited to in-frame clones, with some not included. Of roughly 2,300,000 clones listed, about 90% are singletons. What was sequenced was naive CD4+ T cells from PBMCs. Source of these receptors: a man in his late teens or twenties in good health. Some clones in this sample may be carry-over from other donors' samples. Each CDR3 is given with its conserved first and last residue. A D gene is named only where the DNA matches it firmly. Where a row states a size, it is once, few, many or the class of an expanded clone; other rows omit it.

.	TRBJ2-5	16	TRBV28	TRBD1	CASMWQGQGARETQYF	TGTGCCAGCATGTGGCAGGGACAGGGGGCGCGAGAGACCCAGTACTTC
.	TRBJ1-3	16	TRBV28	.	CASSLGSASSGNTIYF	TGTGCCAGCAGTTTAGGTTCGGCGAGCTCTGGAAACACCATATATTTT
.	TRBJ2-1	15	TRBV7-2	.	CASSPGQGSLGEQFF	TGTGCCAGCAGCCCGGGGCAGGGTTCTTTGGGTGAGCAGTTCTTC
.	TRBJ2-2	12	TRBV7-3	.	CASSIWGGELFF	TGTGCCAGCAGCATCTGGGGCGGGGAGCTGTTTTTT
.	TRBJ2-5	15	TRBV19	.	CASSIAPYLQETQYF	TGTGCCAGTAGTATAGCACCCTATTTACAAGAGACCCAGTACTTC
.	TRBJ2-2	16	TRBV27	TRBD2	CASSRGLAGTLGELFF	TGTGCCAGCAGTAGGGGACTAGCGGGAACTCTCGGGGAGCTGTTTTTT
.	TRBJ2-3	15	TRBV7-3	.	CASSIGTYNTDTQYF	TGTGCCAGCAGCATTGGGACTTATAACACAGATACGCAGTATTTT
.	TRBJ2-6	19	TRBV18	TRBD1	CASSPGPGQIISGANVLTF	TGTGCCAGCTCACCGGGACCGGGACAGATTATCTCTGGGGCCAACGTCCTGACTTTC
.	TRBJ1-3	15	TRBV28	.	CASSLSGGPGNTIYF	TGTGCCAGCAGTTTATCGGGGGGCCCTGGAAACACCATATATTTT
.	TRBJ2-2	12	TRBV6-5	.	CASSSRTGELFF	TGTGCCAGCAGTTCCCGGACCGGGGAGCTGTTTTTT
.	TRBJ2-1	13	TRBV29-1	.	CSVSGRYYNEQFF	TGCAGCGTTTCCGGGCGGTATTACAATGAGCAGTTCTTC
.	TRBJ2-1	15	TRBV28	TRBD2	CASSLTAGGWSEQFF	TGTGCCAGCAGTTTAACAGCGGGAGGTTGGAGTGAGCAGTTCTTC
.	TRBJ2-2	15	TRBV18	.	CASSPPTGGSGELFF	TGTGCCAGCTCACCACCCACAGGTGGATCCGGGGAGCTGTTTTTT
.	TRBJ1-2	15	TRBV9	TRBD1	CASSVERDRGYGYTF	TGTGCCAGCAGCGTAGAGAGGGACAGGGGCTATGGCTACACCTTC
.	TRBJ2-2	13	TRBV7-3	.	CASSLSVTGELFF	TGTGCCAGCAGCTTATCTGTCACCGGGGAGCTGTTTTTT
.	TRBJ1-4	11	TRBV6-5	.	CASSLTAGLFF	TGTGCCAGCAGTTTGACAGCGGGACTGTTTTTT
.	TRBJ2-1	14	TRBV30	.	CAWRRRGGISEQFF	TGTGCCTGGAGGAGGCGAGGGGGGATAAGTGAGCAGTTCTTC
.	TRBJ2-7	13	TRBV6-4	.	CASTDKRKCEQYF	TGTGCCAGCACCGATAAAAGAAAATGCGAGCAGTACTTC
.	TRBJ1-1	16	TRBV5-1	TRBD1	CASSRRQGQQNTEAFF	TGCGCCAGCAGCCGACGACAGGGACAGCAGAACACTGAAGCTTTCTTT
.	TRBJ2-7	14	TRBV7-9	.	CASSLESTAYEQYF	TGTGCCAGCAGCTTAGAGTCGACAGCCTACGAGCAGTACTTC
.	TRBJ2-7	15	TRBV4-2	TRBD1	CASSQLGQGAHEQYF	TGTGCCAGCAGCCAATTAGGGCAGGGGGCCCACGAGCAGTACTTC
.	TRBJ1-1	14	TRBV18	.	CASSGPGANTEAFF	TGTGCCAGCTCAGGGCCGGGGGCCAACACTGAAGCTTTCTTT
.	TRBJ2-7	13	TRBV14	.	CASRGGGAREQYF	TGTGCCAGCAGAGGCGGTGGGGCGCGGGAGCAGTACTTC
.	TRBJ2-3	16	TRBV5-4	TRBD1	CASSSKTGQGADTQYF	TGTGCCAGCAGCTCGAAAACGGGACAGGGGGCCGATACGCAGTATTTT
.	TRBJ2-5	15	TRBV12-5	TRBD1	CASGSGTGTSETQYF	TGTGCTAGTGGTTCGGGGACAGGGACCTCGGAGACCCAGTACTTC
.	TRBJ2-7	16	TRBV4-1	.	CASSQDRTGTDYEQYF	TGCGCCAGCAGCCAAGATCGGACCGGGACGGACTACGAGCAGTACTTC
.	TRBJ1-5	13	TRBV6-5	TRBD1	CASRTGVGQPQHF	TGTGCCAGCAGAACAGGGGTCGGTCAGCCCCAGCATTTT
.	TRBJ1-3	16	TRBV7-2	.	CASSPGGVYSGNTIYF	TGTGCCAGCAGCCCCGGAGGGGTATACTCTGGAAACACCATATATTTT
.	TRBJ2-7	14	TRBV29-1	TRBD1	CSARGQPYSYEQYF	TGCAGCGCCCGGGGACAGCCATACTCCTACGAGCAGTACTTC
.	TRBJ1-1	14	TRBV19	TRBD1	CASRRGTVNTEAFF	TGTGCCAGTAGACGAGGGACAGTTAACACTGAAGCTTTCTTT
.	TRBJ2-3	13	TRBV5-6	.	CASCPGATDTQYF	TGTGCCAGCTGCCCTGGGGCCACAGATACGCAGTATTTT
.	TRBJ2-3	14	TRBV9	.	CASSDRQVTDTQYF	TGTGCCAGCAGCGACCGACAGGTCACAGATACGCAGTATTTT
.	TRBJ1-2	15	TRBV6-6	TRBD1	CASSLGTDLNYGYTF	TGTGCCAGCAGCCTTGGGACAGACCTTAACTATGGCTACACCTTC
.	TRBJ2-1	15	TRBV11-3	.	CASSLGSEVYNEQFF	TGTGCCAGCAGCTTAGGGTCTGAGGTTTACAATGAGCAGTTCTTC
.	TRBJ2-3	14	TRBV28	.	CAGRDSATKDTQYF	TGTGCCGGCCGGGACTCGGCGACCAAAGATACGCAGTATTTT
.	TRBJ2-7	17	TRBV27	.	CASSLLDTPSGDREQYF	TGTGCCAGCAGTTTATTGGACACTCCTTCAGGGGATAGAGAGCAGTACTTC
.	TRBJ1-5	15	TRBV28	TRBD1	CASSPGTASNQPQHF	TGTGCCAGCAGTCCCGGGACAGCTAGCAATCAGCCCCAGCATTTT
.	TRBJ2-7	16	TRBV4-1	.	CASSQDLRTGPYEQYF	TGCGCCAGCAGCCAAGATCTTCGCACCGGGCCCTACGAGCAGTACTTC
.	TRBJ2-6	18	TRBV7-2	.	CASSQHRAGWAGANVLTF	TGTGCCAGCAGCCAACACAGGGCTGGATGGGCTGGGGCCAACGTCCTGACTTTC
.	TRBJ1-5	13	TRBV28	TRBD1	CASSPTGPQPQHF	TGTGCCAGCAGCCCGACAGGGCCGCAGCCCCAGCATTTT
.	TRBJ2-7	14	TRBV25-1	.	CASSERTRGYEQYF	TGTGCCAGCAGTGAAAGAACTCGAGGGTACGAGCAGTACTTC
.	TRBJ2-3	16	TRBV9	TRBD2	CASTLGTSGSTDTQYF	TGTGCCAGCACCCTAGGGACTAGCGGGAGCACAGATACGCAGTATTTT
once	TRBJ1-5	17	TRBV23-1	TRBD1	CASSHPTTGDSNQPQHF	TGCGCCAGCAGTCACCCGACAACAGGGGACAGCAATCAGCCCCAGCATTTT
.	TRBJ2-7	13	TRBV4-1	.	CASSQDQMDEQYF	TGCGCCAGCAGCCAAGATCAGATGGACGAGCAGTACTTC
.	TRBJ2-1	14	TRBV7-2	.	CASSSRGWYIEQFF	TGTGCCAGCAGCTCCCGGGGATGGTATATTGAGCAGTTCTTC
.	TRBJ2-1	11	TRBV7-2	.	CASSLPRRKFF	TGTGCCAGCAGCCTACCTCGTCGTAAGTTCTTC
.	TRBJ2-3	16	TRBV4-1	.	CASSPKGGNFADTQYF	TGCGCCAGCAGCCCCAAGGGGGGAAATTTCGCAGATACGCAGTATTTT
.	TRBJ1-2	14	TRBV18	.	CASSPVASPYGYTF	TGTGCCAGCTCACCAGTAGCTTCCCCCTATGGCTACACCTTC
.	TRBJ2-2	12	TRBV27	.	CASSLVTGELFF	TGTGCCAGCAGTTTGGTGACCGGGGAGCTGTTTTTT
.	TRBJ1-5	15	TRBV28	TRBD1	CASSAPGQGDQPQHF	TGTGCCAGCAGTGCCCCGGGACAGGGCGATCAGCCCCAGCATTTT
.	TRBJ2-5	15	TRBV18	TRBD1	CASSPGTVPRETQYF	TGTGCCAGCTCACCTGGGACAGTCCCGAGGGAGACCCAGTACTTC
.	TRBJ2-7	15	TRBV18	.	CASSPGQSPPYEQYF	TGTGCCAGCTCCCCTGGACAGAGCCCTCCCTACGAGCAGTACTTC
once	TRBJ1-2	16	TRBV28	.	CASSSPRHFPTYGYTF	TGTGCCAGCAGTTCCCCACGACATTTTCCCACTTATGGCTACACCTTC
.	TRBJ1-2	14	TRBV6-1	TRBD1	CASSTGGTAYGYTF	TGTGCCAGCAGTACAGGGGGAACCGCCTATGGCTACACCTTC
.	TRBJ2-7	14	TRBV7-6	TRBD1	CASSPQGASYEQYF	TGTGCCAGCAGCCCCCAGGGGGCTTCCTACGAGCAGTACTTC
once	TRBJ1-2	15	TRBV5-1	TRBD1	CASSLETGGNYGYTF	TGCGCCAGCAGCTTGGAGACAGGGGGTAACTATGGCTACACCTTC
.	TRBJ1-2	15	TRBV28	.	CASSLARDKNYGYTF	TGTGCCAGCAGTTTGGCCCGGGACAAGAACTATGGCTACACCTTC
.	TRBJ1-1	16	TRBV5-1	.	CASSLAGAGRRTEAFF	TGCGCCAGCAGCTTGGCCGGGGCAGGGAGGAGGACTGAAGCTTTCTTT